Below, one T cell receptor (beta chain) is given with its context. Other nucleotide sequences from this sample produce the same CDR3. This sample was taken from a study of cytomegalovirus exposure and HLA in healthy donors. 60 Vbeta and 13 Jbeta primers were used in PCR. Using immunoSEQ multiplex PCR, the repertoire was profiled, and TCRdb retains in-frame clones only, with some absent. This sample has about 64,000 clones; about 60% occur once, and the top ten carry 3%. The sequencing sample was made of PBMCs. The clonotype was recovered from a woman between 50 and 59 years old in good health and CMV-seronegative.

Written as DNA, the CDR3 is TGTGCCAGCAGCCAAGATCGAGGCGTTATCAACACTGAAGCTTTCTTT. Amino acid sequence: CASSQDRGVINTEAFF. V gene TRBV14 combines with J gene TRBJ1-1, with D unclear. V gave up 0 bases and J gave up 2 bases, with 13 bases separating them. Per germline, CDR1 SGHDN and CDR2 FVKESK. The CDR3 has 16 amino acids.